This entry is about one TCR beta chain. Patients selected for sequencing had displayed CD8+CD57+ cell expansion by flow cytometry. Each of the patients presented with severe acquired aplastic anemia. No therapy was given to patients before blood sampling. This CDR3 spans 14 amino acids. Germline V gives CDR1 LNHDA, CDR2 SQIVND (reference sequence). Trimming removed 3 bases at V and 0 bases at J, with 9 bases between. TCR beta VDJ and CDR3 were profiled, and genomic DNA was the template. Each CDR3 protein is one row after TCRdb ran MiXCR on the reads. The sample has approximately 190,000 distinct CDR3 sequences; 40% to 55% are singletons. The entry originates in a study of CD8+CD57+ T cells in acquired aplastic anemia. Study details: Mean yield of DNA from sorted CD4+ and CD8+ cells was approximately 3 ug.

Sequences were obtained from sorted CD4+, CD8+, or CD8+CD57+ T cells (not recorded which) from PBMCs. The gene calls are TRBV19 and TRBJ2-7; unclear D gene. This TCR derives from a human donor with aplastic anemia. The chain's CDR3 is CASSIEVSSYEQYF. The DNA for the CDR3 is TGTGCCAGTAGTATCGAAGTGAGCTCCTACGAGCAGTACTTC.